This TCR beta chain was captured by sequencing in a study of blood T cell repertoires in COVID-19. Study background: Samples representing acute and convalescent COVID-19 were sourced from the United States, Italy and Spain. The analysed material was cDNA or gDNA that came from T cells, B-cell-depleted T cells, or PBMCs.

Comments on this clone: Its ends do not fully match the called genes, so a read error is possible.

Per the original methods: How many nucleated cells were present was estimated from reference gene primer amplification. The assay was immunoSEQ multiplex PCR, and TCRdb's table has in-frame clones only and misses some. V, J and clone size were drawn from that table, and D and trimming were deduced from the DNA. The sample holds about 230,000 clones, approximately 90% seen once. Seattle participants joined during active infection and were tracked over time. The CDR3 has 13 residues. Germline values: CDR1 MDHEN, CDR2 SYDVKM. Sequencing input: peripheral blood. The chain joins TRBV28 to TRBJ2-7, with D perhaps TRBD1 (6 bases). The clonotype comes from a man between 25 and 39 years old with COVID-19, enrolled during active disease. CDR3 in amino acids: CASSLNLRGTSHF. DNA of the CDR3: TGTGCCAGCAGTTTAAATCTGAGGGGGACGAGTCACTTC.